These 12 T cell receptor beta chains came from one sample sequenced in a study of T cell repertoires in cytomegalovirus infection. From the reads, TCRdb called clonotypes with MiXCR, one entry per CDR3 protein. The sample records about 130,000 distinct CDR3 sequences, less than 9.5% being singletons. The sample consisted of PBMCs. These receptors all come from a human donor in good health (CMV status not recorded). Some clones in this sample may be carry-over from other donors' samples.

This clonotype was counted many times. This chain connects TRBV6-1 to TRBJ2-1; perhaps TRBD2 as D (6 bases). The V gene's germline CDR1 is MNHNS and CDR2 SASEGT. The CDR3 extends over 17 amino acids. The germline V and J ends were trimmed by 5 bases and 4 bases, with 21 bases remaining between them. This CDR3 reads CASSYSGGALPYNEQFF. The DNA of the CDR3 is TGTGCCAGCAGTTACTCTGGCGGGGCCCTTCCGTACAATGAGCAGTTCTTC.

This rearrangement joins TRBV5-4 to TRBJ2-3; D gene uncertain. Between the trimmed V and J ends, which lost 2 bases and 5 bases, there was a span of 9 bases. The CDR3 spans 13 residues. The germline CDR1 and CDR2 sequences are SGHNT and YYREEE (reference sequence). The DNA of the CDR3 is TGTGCCAGCAGCTTCGGACCGCAAGATACGCAGTATTTT. This gives the protein CASSFGPQDTQYF. Combining the CDR3 with reference TRBV5-4 and TRBJ2-3 gives the whole variable domain ETGVTQSPTHLIKTRGQQVTLRCSSQSGHNTVSWYQQALGQGPQFIFQYYREEENGRGNFPPRFSGLQFPNYSSELNVNALELDDSALYLCASSFGPQDTQYFGPGTRLTVL.

This clonotype was observed many times. This rearrangement joins TRBV5-1 to TRBJ2-6, with D perhaps TRBD2 (5 bases). The V gene lost 4 bases and the J gene lost 0 bases, with 11 bases spanning the gap. This CDR3 is built from 16 residues. Germline loops: CDR1 SGHRS, CDR2 YFSETQ. CDR3 amino acids: CASSPLGGSGANVLTF. CDR3 nucleotide sequence: TGCGCCAGCAGCCCGTTAGGAGGCTCTGGGGCCAACGTCCTGACTTTC.

This clonotype came up many times. The chain couples TRBV10-3 to TRBJ2-3; 13 nucleotides agree with TRBD2. Germline V gene lookup returns CDR1 ENHRY and CDR2 SYGVKD. V lost 10 bases and J lost 6; bases outside the gene matches: 7. The CDR3 is made up of 14 amino acids. The CDR3: CATGLAGDPDTQYF. CDR3 nucleotides: TGTGCCACCGGACTAGCGGGGGATCCTGATACGCAGTATTTT.

The chain recombines TRBV2 with TRBJ1-1, with D unclear. Germline CDR1 reads SNHLY; CDR2 reads FYNNEI. The CDR3 length is 14 residues. The germline V and J ends were trimmed by 4 bases and 1 base, with 10 bases remaining between them. DNA for the CDR3: TGTGCCAGCAGTGTTCGACACCAGAACACTGAAGCTTTCTTT. It encodes CASSVRHQNTEAFF.

This chain joins TRBV9 and TRBJ2-3; no clear D gene. V was shortened by 0 bases and J by 2 bases, with 7 bases between the two germline ends. Germline values: CDR1 SGDLS, CDR2 YYNGEE. CDR3 length equals 14 residues. In DNA, the CDR3 is TGTGCCAGCAGCGTAGGGGTTCACACAGATACGCAGTATTTT. Protein product: CASSVGVHTDTQYF. The full variable domain, rest sourced from reference TRBV9 and TRBJ2-3, is DSGVTQTPKHLITATGQRVTLRCSPRSGDLSVYWYQQSLDQGLQFLIQYYNGEERAKGNILERFSAQQFPDLHSELNLSSLELGDSALYFCASSVGVHTDTQYFGPGTRLTVL.

This clonotype was found many times. The chain couples TRBV28 to TRBJ2-7, with D tentatively TRBD1 (5 bases). This CDR3 spans 14 amino acids. V was cut by 4 bases and J by 0 bases, with 10 bases left in between. Germline V CDR1 and CDR2: MDHEN, SYDVKM. The CDR3 DNA follows: TGTGCCAGCAGTTCACCAGGGATCTCCTACGAGCAGTACTTC. Translated: CASSSPGISYEQYF.

This clonotype was recorded many times. The chain has TRBV7-2 and TRBJ2-3; 8 bases fit TRBD2. V was clipped by 4 bases and J by 4 bases; unmatched bases: 7. The V gene's germline CDR1 is SGHTA and CDR2 FQGNSA. This CDR3 has 15 residues. This CDR3 is CASSSYPGGPDTQYF. In DNA, the CDR3 is TGTGCCAGCAGCTCCTACCCGGGGGGGCCAGATACGCAGTATTTT.

The gene calls are TRBV5-1 and TRBJ2-7; D not resolved. The CDR3 loop spans 13 amino acids. Trimming took off 4 bases at V and 2 bases at J, with 10 bases between the two ends. Germline CDR1 SGHRS, CDR2 YFSETQ. The chain's CDR3 is CASSQTGPYEQYF. The DNA of the CDR3 is TGCGCCAGCAGCCAGACTGGCCCCTACGAGCAGTACTTC.

This clonotype was counted ten times or more. The chain recombines TRBV20-1 with TRBJ2-4, with 9 bases fitting TRBD2. The germline CDR1 and CDR2 sequences are DFQATT and SNEGSKA (reference sequence). The CDR3 spans 13 residues. V was pared by 3 bases and J by 4 bases, with 1 base of the junction left unmatched. CDR3 loop: CSASTSGKNIQYF. The CDR3 DNA follows: TGCAGTGCTAGTACTAGCGGGAAAAACATTCAGTACTTC.

A few counts support this clonotype. This chain's CDR3 is CSARAPTSGKETQYF. The CDR3 nucleotides are TGCAGTGCTAGAGCCCCGACTAGCGGGAAAGAGACCCAGTACTTC. V is TRBV20-1 and J is TRBJ2-5; TRBD2 agrees at 11 bases. CDR3 length equals 15 residues. V trimming: 1 base; J trimming: 3 bases; junction bases outside the gene matches: 4. Per the germline V gene, CDR1 is DFQATT and CDR2 is SNEGSKA (reference sequence).

The CDR3 DNA reads TGTGCCAGCAGCTCCATCTCGACTAAACCCACAGATACGCAGTATTTT. Protein sequence: CASSSISTKPTDTQYF. The chain recombines TRBV7-8 with TRBJ2-3; maybe TRBD2 (5 bases). This CDR3 has 16 amino acids. The V and J ends lost 4 bases and 2 bases respectively, with 16 bases between them. The germline V gene encodes CDR1 SGHVS and CDR2 FQNEAQ.